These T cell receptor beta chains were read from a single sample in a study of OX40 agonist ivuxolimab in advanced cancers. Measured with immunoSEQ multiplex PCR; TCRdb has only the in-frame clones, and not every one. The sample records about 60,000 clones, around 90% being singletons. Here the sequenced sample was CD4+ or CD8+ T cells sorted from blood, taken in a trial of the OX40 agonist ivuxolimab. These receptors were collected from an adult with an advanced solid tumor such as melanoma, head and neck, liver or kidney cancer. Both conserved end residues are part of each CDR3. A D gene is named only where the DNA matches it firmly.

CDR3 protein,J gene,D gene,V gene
CAITGQGRGNTIYF,TRBJ1-3,TRBD1,TRBV10-3
CASSSEGLAGAGELFF,TRBJ2-2,TRBD2,TRBV5-4
CASSPSGQGFRQFF,TRBJ2-1,TRBD1,TRBV28
CASSSYGDTQYF,TRBJ2-3,.,TRBV27
CASSLGGYSDYTF,TRBJ1-2,.,TRBV5-4
CAGSLEGGRGLYEQFF,TRBJ2-1,TRBD1,TRBV7-8
CASSLEDYSPLHF,TRBJ1-6,.,TRBV5-1
CASSAQGRLREKLFF,TRBJ1-4,.,TRBV27
CASSVSVGTSGHTGELFF,TRBJ2-2,TRBD2,TRBV9
CRGTGGTEAFF,TRBJ1-1,TRBD1,TRBV20-1
CASSTMGAGDETQYF,TRBJ2-5,.,TRBV27
CASSLDRPGTGELFF,TRBJ2-2,.,TRBV7-6
CASSLIDLKGYEQYF,TRBJ2-7,.,TRBV5-6
CASSYQGDQPQHF,TRBJ1-5,TRBD1,TRBV7-9
CATSRDVSSRLASADTQYF,TRBJ2-3,TRBD2,TRBV15
CASSPRTTNSYNEQFF,TRBJ2-1,.,TRBV5-1
CASKRGDRRNQPQHF,TRBJ1-5,.,TRBV19
CASSYRDRQNQPQHF,TRBJ1-5,.,TRBV28
CASTPGQLRSEAFF,TRBJ1-1,.,TRBV28
CAWTVSSGGWAKEQFF,TRBJ2-1,.,TRBV30